The entry below gives a single TCR beta chain sequence along with its context. The antigen is undetermined. This sample stems from a study of response to subunit inactivated influenza vaccine. Germline loops: CDR1 SGDLS, CDR2 YYNGEE. Trimming took 3 bases from V and 5 from J; bases not matched to a gene: 2. The CDR3 is 13 residues long. Whole-study findings and limits: Researchers suggested that each seasonal influenza vaccination recruits few new T cells.

Each CDR3 protein gets one entry after TCRdb re-called the RT-PCR reads with MiXCR. Of roughly 760,000 distinct CDR3 sequences in the sample, over 20% were seen once. The chain employs TRBV9 and TRBJ2-5; 9 bases match TRBD1. This sequence was found in a man aged 50 or older who received an inactivated influenza vaccine. This specimen was PBMCs from blood, taken around 5 days after vaccination. As DNA, the CDR3 is TGTGCCAGCAGCGGTGGGACAGGGGAGACCCAGTACTTC. It yields the protein CASSGGTGETQYF.